One TCR beta chain is described in this entry. Its antigen is currently unknown. These data belong to a study of CD8 T cells in Susac syndrome. Study-wide results and limits: The TCR sequencing and HLA analysis in the study involved a relatively small number of individuals, as the study acknowledged.

A quantity of roughly 0.5 to 1 ug RNA underwent reverse transcription using random hexamers. An immunoSEQ multiplex PCR generated amplified TCR beta CDR3 products spanning 54 Vbeta and 13 Jbeta. One entry per CDR3 protein, called by TCRdb with MiXCR from the immunoSEQ multiplex PCR reads. Here the sample spans 230,000 or so distinct CDR3 sequences, about 95% being singletons. Sequencing used CD4+ T cells from PBMCs. The clonotype originates from a human donor with multiple sclerosis.

The CDR3 loop reads CSAEPWARPGELFF. CDR3 nucleotides: TGCAGCGCCGAACCGTGGGCCCGACCCGGGGAGCTGTTTTTT. The chain couples TRBV29-1 to TRBJ2-2; no clear D. Between the trimmed V and J ends, which lost 7 bases and 6 bases, there was a span of 18 bases. This CDR3 has 14 residues. CDR1 is SQVTM, CDR2 ANQGSEA, per germline.